This T cell receptor (beta chain) was found in a study of T cells after posttransplantation cyclophosphamide. This clone was observed at least ten times. Its antigen is undetermined. Study findings and constraints: TRB clonality was highly associated with recipient CMV seropositivity and reactivation. Later blood repertoires were often dominated by clones from the donor CD8+ memory compartment.

Germline trimming cut 8 bases from V and 0 bases from J; bases unmatched to any gene: 4. Germline CDR1 is MNHNY and CDR2 is SVGAGI (reference sequence). This CDR3 contains 15 residues. Profiling relied on immunoSEQ multiplex PCR, and the TCRdb table lists in-frame clones only, not all of them. Listed for the sample are more than 35,000 clones, none seen a single time. On the day of bone marrow donation, the related graft donor provided peripheral blood. Sequencing input: PBMCs. The clonotype comes from a man in his forties or fifties in good health, CMV-negative, and a related stem cell transplant donor. The J gene is TRBJ1-5, the V gene TRBV6-6; 10 bases fit TRBD1. CDR3 sequence: CASAGQGNSNQPQHF. The DNA of the CDR3 is TGTGCCAGCGCGGGACAGGGGAATAGCAATCAGCCCCAGCATTTT.